Listed below are T cell receptor beta chains from one sample, sequenced in a study of Graves' ophthalmopathy and Graves' hyperthyroidism. TCRdb fed the multiplex PCR reads into MiXCR, producing one record per CDR3 protein. The sample records 200,000 to 250,000 distinct CDR3 sequences, 25% to 30% being singletons. The sample comprised peripheral blood. These receptors originate from a man aged 45 to 65 with Graves' ophthalmopathy. CDR3s include the opening cysteine and the closing phenylalanine or tryptophan. Each record gives: D gene, V gene, clone size, J gene, CDR3 protein, CDR3 DNA. A D gene is named only where the DNA matches it firmly. Clone size is not always given. Where it is, it says once, few, many or a class for expanded clones.

D: .
V: TRBV6-5
size: many
J: TRBJ1-1
CDR3: CASIKRVTEAFF
DNA: TGTGCCAGCATTAAAAGGGTCACTGAAGCTTTCTTT

D: .
V: TRBV4-3
size: few
J: TRBJ2-2
CDR3: CASSQASGQDGELFF
DNA: TGCGCCAGCAGCCAAGCATCGGGGCAGGACGGGGAGCTGTTTTTT

D: .
V: TRBV10-3
size: .
J: TRBJ1-1
CDR3: CAIRTGTQNTEAFF
DNA: TGTGCCATCAGGACTGGGACACAGAACACTGAAGCTTTCTTT

D: .
V: TRBV19
size: many
J: TRBJ1-2
CDR3: CASSDDVWGYTF
DNA: TGTGCCAGTAGCGATGACGTCTGGGGCTACACCTTC

D: TRBD1
V: TRBV30
size: many
J: TRBJ2-7
CDR3: CAWSVDEGQGAYEQYF
DNA: TGTGCCTGGAGTGTAGATGAGGGACAGGGGGCTTACGAGCAGTACTTC

D: TRBD2
V: TRBV7-8
size: many
J: TRBJ2-5
CDR3: CASSLGGLAGGETQYF
DNA: TGTGCCAGCAGCCTAGGTGGACTAGCGGGAGGCGAGACCCAGTACTTC

D: .
V: TRBV12-3/TRBV12-4
size: .
J: TRBJ2-2
CDR3: CASSTASNAGELFF
DNA: TGTGCCAGCAGTACCGCCTCGAATGCCGGGGAGCTGTTTTTT

D: TRBD2
V: TRBV4-1
size: once
J: TRBJ2-7
CDR3: CASSQEGLAGGIYEQYF
DNA: TGCGCCAGCAGCCAAGAAGGACTAGCGGGAGGGATTTACGAGCAGTACTTC

D: .
V: TRBV7-2
size: many
J: TRBJ1-1
CDR3: CASSLGVWNTEAFF
DNA: TGTGCCAGCAGCTTAGGAGTGTGGAACACTGAAGCTTTCTTT

D: .
V: TRBV12-3/TRBV12-4
size: many
J: TRBJ2-2
CDR3: CASSLGWATGELFF
DNA: TGTGCCAGCAGTTTGGGTTGGGCCACCGGGGAGCTGTTTTTT

D: .
V: TRBV7-9
size: many
J: TRBJ1-5
CDR3: CASNSKGEGQPQHF
DNA: TGTGCCAGCAACTCAAAGGGGGAAGGGCAGCCCCAGCATTTT

D: .
V: TRBV28
size: .
J: TRBJ2-7
CDR3: CASNLPDTSYEQYF
DNA: TGTGCCAGCAATCTGCCGGACACTTCCTACGAGCAGTACTTC

D: .
V: TRBV6-4
size: many
J: TRBJ2-6
CDR3: CASRPATLNSGANVLTF
DNA: TGTGCCAGCAGGCCGGCGACTTTAAACTCTGGGGCCAACGTCCTGACTTTC

D: .
V: TRBV6-2/TRBV6-3
size: .
J: TRBJ1-1
CDR3: CASSIPLMGGANTEAFF
DNA: TGTGCCAGCAGCATCCCACTCATGGGGGGAGCGAACACTGAAGCTTTCTTT

D: .
V: TRBV19
size: many
J: TRBJ2-4
CDR3: CASGSRWLAKNIQYF
DNA: TGTGCCAGTGGATCAAGGTGGCTAGCCAAAAACATTCAGTACTTC

D: .
V: TRBV29-1
size: many
J: TRBJ2-3
CDR3: CSVEVQQISTDTQYF
DNA: TGCAGCGTTGAAGTCCAGCAAATTAGCACAGATACGCAGTATTTT

D: .
V: TRBV20-1
size: many
J: TRBJ1-1
CDR3: CSARAQGRSFLNTEAFF
DNA: TGCAGTGCTAGAGCCCAAGGGCGATCCTTTTTGAACACTGAAGCTTTCTTT

D: TRBD1
V: TRBV4-1
size: many
J: TRBJ1-1
CDR3: CASSPPDRGYSEAFF
DNA: TGCGCCAGCAGCCCGCCCGACAGGGGGTATTCTGAAGCTTTCTTT